These 23 T cell receptor beta chains were sequenced from one sample in a study of blood T cell repertoires in COVID-19. Profiling relied on immunoSEQ multiplex PCR, and the TCRdb table lists in-frame clones only, not all of them. The sample holds some 400,000 clones; roughly nine tenths are singletons and the top ten take roughly 1.1%. Sequenced material: PBMCs or T cells enriched from blood (not recorded which). These receptors were obtained from a man aged 25-45 years who had recovered from COVID-19.

The chain uses TRBV27 and TRBJ2-1; 9 nucleotides align to TRBD2. From germline, CDR1 is MNHEY and CDR2 SMNVEV (reference sequence). Germline trimming cut 7 bases from V and 5 bases from J; bases unmatched to any gene: 12. This CDR3 has 16 residues. The DNA of the CDR3 is TGTGCCAGCACGAAAGACGCGGGAGGGCCGAACAATGAGCAGTTCTTC. This translates into CASTKDAGGPNNEQFF.

The gene calls are TRBV19 and TRBJ1-4; 8 bases are a match to TRBD1. Germline assignment: CDR1 LNHDA and CDR2 SQIVND (reference sequence). V was pared by 3 bases and J by 4 bases, with 4 bases of the junction left unmatched. The CDR3 sequence is 15 residues long. CDR3 sequence (DNA): TGTGCCAGTAGTATTCGGACAGGGTATAATGAAAAACTGTTTTTT. It translates to CASSIRTGYNEKLFF.

This sequence joins TRBV7-9 and TRBJ2-3; 10 bases line up with TRBD1. The CDR3 contains 15 residues. With V trimmed by 3 bases and J by 0 bases, 0 bases remained unmatched. CDR1 is SEHNR and CDR2 is FQNEAQ in the germline V gene (reference sequence). The CDR3 sequence is CASSLGQGSTDTQYF. The CDR3 DNA reads TGTGCCAGCAGCTTGGGACAGGGGAGCACAGATACGCAGTATTTT.

This clone was seen a few times. This chain joins TRBV19 and TRBJ1-2; TRBD1 is a possible D gene (5 bases). The CDR3 sequence is 15 residues long. Germline-derived CDR1 and CDR2 are LNHDA and SQIVND (reference sequence). V was pared by 4 bases and J by 6 bases, with 18 bases between. The CDR3 reads CASSRKDTMGNGYTF. The CDR3 coding sequence is TGTGCCAGTAGTAGAAAGGACACGATGGGGAATGGCTACACCTTC.

This clone was recorded only once. The V gene is TRBV16, the J gene TRBJ1-4, with 11 bases lining up with TRBD1. Germline lookup yields CDR1 KGHSY and CDR2 FQNENV. The CDR3 extends over 15 amino acids. With V trimmed by 4 bases and J by 7 bases, 5 bases remained unmatched. CDR3 amino acids: CASSPSGTGGEKLFF. CDR3 bases: TGTGCCAGCAGCCCCTCCGGGACAGGGGGTGAAAAACTGTTTTTT.

The rearrangement uses TRBV18 and TRBJ1-2; 8 nucleotides match TRBD1. The length of the CDR3 is 15 residues. Unmatched junction bases numbered 7, after V lost 3 bases and J lost 4 bases. CDR1 is KGHSH and CDR2 is LQKENI in the germline V gene. CDR3 sequence reads: CASSPPGQGSYGYTF. The CDR3 DNA reads TGTGCCAGCTCACCCCCCGGACAGGGCTCCTATGGCTACACCTTC.

This rearrangement joins TRBV6-2 or TRBV6-3 to TRBJ1-1; D ambiguous. CDR1 MNHEY and CDR2 SVGEGT come from the germline V gene. CDR3 size: 13 residues. The germline V and J ends were trimmed by 2 bases and 4 bases, with 8 bases remaining between them. CDR3 amino acids: CASSYRAGTEAFF. DNA for the CDR3: TGTGCCAGCAGTTACAGGGCGGGCACTGAAGCTTTCTTT.

The V gene is TRBV6-5, the J gene TRBJ1-5; the D is unclear. The CDR3 is 13 residues long. Trimming left V 5 bases short and J 6 bases short, with 11 bases between. CDR1 MNHEY and CDR2 SVGAGI come from the germline V gene. The DNA for the CDR3 is TGTGCCAGCAGTCCCTTTCGGGGTCAGCCCCAGCATTTT. Encoded protein: CASSPFRGQPQHF.

As for this clone: The same CDR3 arises from other DNA sequences in this sample as well. The chain uses TRBV3-1 (or the pseudogene TRBV3-2) and TRBJ2-1; D is perhaps TRBD2 (5 bases). Germline loops: CDR1 LGHDT, CDR2 YNNKEL (reference sequence). V lost 0 bases and J lost 8, with 5 bases in between. CDR3 length: 12 residues. The CDR3 DNA reads as TGTGCCAGCAGCCAAGATAGCGATGAGCAGTTCTTC. Amino acid sequence: CASSQDSDEQFF.

This chain connects TRBV5-6 to TRBJ1-1; D ambiguous. The V gene lost 0 bases and the J gene lost 7 bases, with 7 bases spanning the gap. The CDR3 has 12 residues. Germline V gives CDR1 SGHDT, CDR2 YYEEEE. The CDR3 region has the DNA TGTGCCAGCAGCTTGGAGGGAGTTGAAGCTTTCTTT. Protein: CASSLEGVEAFF. Full variable domain (rest looked up from reference TRBV5-6 and TRBJ1-1): DAGVTQSPTHLIKTRGQQVTLRCSPKSGHDTVSWYQQALGQGPQFIFQYYEEEERQRGNFPDRFSGHQFPNYSSELNVNALLLGDSALYLCASSLEGVEAFFGQGTRLTVV.

The chain recombines TRBV12-3 or TRBV12-4 with TRBJ1-5; D call uncertain. This CDR3 has 12 amino acids. The V and J ends lost 5 bases and 4 bases respectively, with 6 bases between them. CDR3 sequence (DNA): TGTGCCAGCAGTCACGGGAATCAGCCCCAGCATTTT. Protein product: CASSHGNQPQHF.

The chain combines TRBV7-2 with TRBJ2-7; D possibly corresponds to TRBD1 (5 bases). Germline CDR1 SGHTA, CDR2 FQGNSA. The CDR3 runs 14 residues. The V gene lost 0 bases and the J gene lost 2 bases, with 8 bases spanning the gap. The CDR3 spells CASSLARVPYEQYF. The CDR3 DNA reads as TGTGCCAGCAGCTTAGCCAGGGTACCCTACGAGCAGTACTTC.

This chain joins TRBV27 and TRBJ2-7; weak D call: TRBD2 (7 bases). V shed 1 base and J shed 3 bases, with 19 bases lying between them. From germline, CDR1 is MNHEY and CDR2 SMNVEV (reference sequence). The length of the CDR3 is 17 residues. In DNA form, the CDR3 reads TGTGCCAGCAGTTTATGGGGGGGCATCGGGACGAACTACGAGCAGTACTTC. Translated, it gives CASSLWGGIGTNYEQYF.

J is TRBJ2-1 and V is TRBV11-2, with D hard to call. The CDR3 contains 14 residues. Germline V CDR1 and CDR2: SGHAT, FQNNGV. Trimming left V 1 base short and J 9 bases short, with 13 bases between. CDR3 region: CASSLALRNFEQFF. In nucleotides, the CDR3 is TGTGCCAGCAGCTTAGCTCTTAGAAATTTTGAGCAGTTCTTC.

This clone came up a few times. This rearrangement joins TRBV10-3 to TRBJ2-1, with 8 bases that match TRBD1. This CDR3 has 13 residues. Losses at the gene ends were 6 bases for V and 3 bases for J; bases not matched to a gene: 1. Germline V lookup: CDR1 ENHRY, CDR2 SYGVKD. The CDR3: CAIRTGDYNEQFF. The CDR3 coding sequence is TGTGCCATCAGGACAGGGGACTACAATGAGCAGTTCTTC.

The chain uses TRBV2 and TRBJ1-2; D possibly corresponds to TRBD1 (6 bases). The CDR3 runs 14 residues. V was cut by 6 bases and J by 4 bases, with 15 bases left in between. Looked up from germline, CDR1 is SNHLY and CDR2 is FYNNEI. The CDR3 DNA reads as TGTGCCAGCAGAGCCTCCGGGACAACCTATGGCTACACCTTC. Translating gives CASRASGTTYGYTF.

The chain is built from TRBV7-9 and TRBJ1-3; D is uncertain. Trimming cost V 6 bases and J 4 bases, with 10 bases left between them. The CDR3 is 13 amino acids. Looked up from germline, CDR1 is SEHNR and CDR2 is FQNEAQ (reference sequence). This chain's CDR3 is CASRNRQGNTIYF. CDR3 coding DNA: TGTGCCAGCAGAAACCGCCAGGGAAACACCATATATTTT.

The J gene is TRBJ1-1, the V gene TRBV5-1, with a tentative D call TRBD1 (6 bases). This CDR3 has 14 residues. The germline V gene encodes CDR1 SGHRS and CDR2 YFSETQ. V lost 0 bases to trimming and J lost 7 bases, with 13 bases between them. CDR3 nucleotides: TGCGCCAGCAGCTTGGGCCAGGGACATGATGAAGCTTTCTTT. Translation gives CASSLGQGHDEAFF.

The chain has TRBV28 and TRBJ2-7, with a weak D call TRBD2 (5 bases). Trimming cost V 2 bases and J 3 bases, with 14 bases left between them. The CDR3 extends over 15 amino acids. The germline V gene encodes CDR1 MDHEN and CDR2 SYDVKM. CDR3: CASSLVASFIYEQYF. The DNA of the CDR3 is TGTGCCAGCAGTTTAGTCGCTAGCTTTATCTACGAGCAGTACTTC.

The chain links TRBV19 to TRBJ2-6; possible D gene TRBD1, 6 bases. The germline V gene encodes CDR1 LNHDA and CDR2 SQIVND (reference sequence). Trimming removed 1 base at V and 0 bases at J, with 10 bases between. CDR3 length equals 17 residues. CDR3 region: CASSIGQANSGANVLTF. As DNA, the CDR3 is TGTGCCAGTAGTATAGGACAGGCGAACTCTGGGGCCAACGTCCTGACTTTC.

The V call is TRBV15, the J call TRBJ1-2; 7 bases align to TRBD1. The trim removed 7 bases at V and 4 bases at J, leaving 6 bases unmatched. The CDR3 has 13 residues. Germline loops: CDR1 LNHNV, CDR2 YYDKDF (reference sequence). CDR3 sequence: CATNPTGTYGYTF. CDR3 bases: TGTGCCACCAACCCGACAGGGACCTATGGCTACACCTTC.

The chain joins TRBV25-1 to TRBJ1-5; D perhaps matches TRBD1 (6 bases). The V and J ends lost 1 base and 0 bases respectively, with 10 bases between them. This CDR3 is 16 amino acids long. Germline V gene sequence: CDR1 MGHDK, CDR2 SYGVNS. This CDR3 reads CASSELGADSNQPQHF. In DNA, the CDR3 is TGTGCCAGCAGTGAATTGGGGGCAGATAGCAATCAGCCCCAGCATTTT.

V is TRBV27 and J is TRBJ2-1, with D perhaps TRBD1 (6 bases). Germline values: CDR1 MNHEY, CDR2 SMNVEV (reference sequence). The CDR3 length is 15 residues. V lost 7 bases to trimming and J lost 12 bases, with 25 bases between them. The CDR3 loop reads CASISPNRVGSAQFF. The CDR3 DNA reads TGTGCCAGCATAAGCCCAAACAGGGTAGGCTCTGCGCAGTTCTTC.